The TCR beta chain described here comes from a study of blood T cell repertoires in COVID-19. About the research overall: Acute-phase and convalescent COVID-19 samples originated in the United States, Italy and Spain. T cells, B-cell-depleted T cells, or PBMCs supplied cDNA or gDNA.

The CDR3 sequence is 17 residues long. Germline CDR1 reads MGHRA; CDR2 reads YSYEKL. V was pared by 3 bases and J by 4 bases, with 21 bases between. How the authors handled the data: Amplification with reference gene primers provided the estimates of nucleated cell counts. Method: immunoSEQ multiplex PCR; TCRdb's copy keeps in-frame clones and lacks some. From that table come the V and J calls and clone size; the DNA was used to work out D and trimming. The sample records 250,000 to 300,000 clones, 80% to 90% being singletons. This rearrangement joins TRBV4-1 to TRBJ1-1; TRBD1 might be the D (6 bases). The sequence was obtained from a woman between 65 and 79 years old with acute or convalescent COVID-19. Material: peripheral blood. The CDR3 loop is CASSQTPGDISTTEAFF. CDR3 DNA: TGCGCCAGCAGCCAGACGCCAGGGGACATCTCGACCACTGAAGCTTTCTTT.